One TCR beta chain is described in this entry. Germline V gives CDR1 SEHNR, CDR2 FQNEAQ (reference sequence). The trim removed 5 bases at V and 5 bases at J, leaving 8 bases unmatched. The CDR3 runs 15 residues. The data derive from a study of technical replicates of blood from four donors. Data came from immunoSEQ multiplex PCR; TCRdb stores just in-frame clones and leaves some out. This sample has about 100,000 clones, with just over 95% found just once. This clonotype originated in a human donor in good health. The sample comprised T cells isolated from PBMCs. V usage is TRBV7-9 and J usage is TRBJ1-1; 10 nucleotides align to TRBD1. This chain's CDR3 is CASSRSGTGETEAFF. The CDR3 DNA sequence: TGTGCCAGCAGCCGAAGTGGGACAGGGGAGACTGAAGCTTTCTTT.